Following are 9 T cell receptor beta chains from one sample sequenced in a study of blood T cell repertoires in COVID-19. Assay used: immunoSEQ multiplex PCR; TCRdb lists only in-frame clones, some missing. The table shows approximately 330,000 clones, with 70% to 90% occurring only once. Input material: PBMCs or T cells enriched from blood (not recorded which). Receptors originate from a woman aged 35 to 49 with acute COVID-19.

The CDR3 reads CASSFQAGGLNEQYF. The CDR3 DNA follows: TGTGCCAGCAGCTTTCAAGCGGGAGGGTTGAACGAGCAGTACTTC. V and J are TRBV7-2 and TRBJ2-7; 10 bases align to TRBD2. J gave up 5 bases and V 3 bases, and 7 bases lay outside the gene matches. The germline CDR1 and CDR2 sequences are SGHTA and FQGNSA. This CDR3 spans 15 amino acids.

V and J are TRBV19 and TRBJ1-5, with TRBD1 identical over 9 bases. This CDR3 comprises 17 residues. V was pared by 2 bases and J by 1 base, with 6 bases of the junction left unmatched. From germline, CDR1 is LNHDA and CDR2 SQIVND (reference sequence). For the CDR3, the DNA is TGTGCCAGTAGTATAACAACAGGGGGCTGGAGCAATCAGCCCCAGCATTTT. As protein: CASSITTGGWSNQPQHF.

This chain joins TRBV7-4 and TRBJ2-3; 16 bases align to TRBD2. The CDR3 sequence is 18 residues long. The germline V gene encodes CDR1 SGHVT and CDR2 SQSDAQ. The V gene end was trimmed by 1 base and the J gene end by 2 bases; junction bases not matched to a gene: 3. In DNA, the CDR3 is TGTGCCAGCAGCTTAGTGGGGACTAGCGGGAGGGTCACAGATACGCAGTATTTT. Encoded protein: CASSLVGTSGRVTDTQYF.

V usage is TRBV7-6 and J usage is TRBJ1-4, with D tentatively TRBD1 (5 bases). CDR3 size: 14 residues. V shed 1 base and J shed 5 bases, with 8 bases lying between them. From germline, CDR1 is SGHVS and CDR2 FNYEAQ. The CDR3 protein is CASSLVAGNEKLFF. DNA of the CDR3: TGTGCCAGCAGCTTAGTGGCAGGGAATGAAAAACTGTTTTTT.

This chain joins TRBV18 and TRBJ2-5; 10 nucleotides agree with TRBD2. This CDR3 comprises 15 residues. V lost 3 bases, J lost 5 bases, and 6 bases stayed unmatched. Germline-derived CDR1 and CDR2 are KGHSH and LQKENI. In nucleotides, the CDR3 is TGTGCCAGCTCACCCCCCGGTAGCGGGAGGGAGACCCAGTACTTC. It codes for CASSPPGSGRETQYF.

This clone was counted a few times. The rearrangement joins TRBV5-1 to TRBJ1-2; D perhaps matches TRBD1 (6 bases). Germline V gene sequence: CDR1 SGHRS, CDR2 YFSETQ. Between the trimmed V and J ends, which lost 3 bases and 7 bases, there was a span of 19 bases. The CDR3 spans 15 residues. The CDR3 sequence: CASSSAQGTRTGYTF. In DNA form, the CDR3 reads TGCGCCAGCAGCTCCGCACAGGGCACCCGGACTGGCTACACCTTC.

J is TRBJ2-4 and V is TRBV20-1, with TRBD2 matching over 15 bases. The V gene end was trimmed by 3 bases and the J gene end by 8 bases; junction bases not matched to a gene: 5. The V gene's germline CDR1 is DFQATT and CDR2 SNEGSKA (reference sequence). This CDR3 comprises 15 residues. CDR3 amino acids: CSASPGLAGGYIQYF. CDR3 coding DNA: TGCAGTGCTAGTCCCGGACTAGCGGGAGGGTACATTCAGTACTTC.

The chain employs TRBV12-3 or TRBV12-4 and TRBJ2-2, with 8 bases matching TRBD2. The CDR3 runs 13 residues. With 3 bases clipped from V and 7 bases from J, the junction kept 1 base outside the gene matches. The CDR3: CASSLAGGGELFF. The CDR3 bases are TGTGCCAGCAGTTTGGCGGGAGGCGGGGAGCTGTTTTTT.

This chain uses TRBV29-1 with TRBJ1-2, with D unresolved. The germline gives CDR1 SQVTM, CDR2 ANQGSEA. The ends were cut back, 5 bases at V and 4 bases at J, with 11 bases in the middle. The CDR3 loop spans 12 amino acids. This CDR3 is CSVRWEGYGYTF. In DNA form, the CDR3 reads TGCAGCGTTAGGTGGGAGGGCTATGGCTACACCTTC.